A selection of T cell receptor beta chains follows, all from one sample in a study of Graves' ophthalmopathy and Graves' hyperthyroidism. TCRdb reanalysed the multiplex PCR reads using MiXCR and keeps one entry per CDR3 protein. The repertoire holds hundreds of thousands of distinct CDR3 sequences, with 22% as singletons. The sequenced sample was peripheral blood. Receptors were obtained from a woman between 18 and 30 years old with stable Graves' hyperthyroidism. Some clones in this sample may be carry-over from other donors' samples. Each CDR3 is given with its conserved first and last residue. The D gene is left open where the match is weak. Some rows have no size entry. The others give once, few or many, or a class for an expanded clone.

>once|TRBV18|14|.|TRBJ1-1
TGTGCCAGCTCACCAGTTCCGAATCACACTGAAGCTTTCTTT
CASSPVPNHTEAFF
>many|TRBV5-1|13|TRBD2|TRBJ2-7
TGCGCCAGCAGCGACGGGAGGCCACACGAGCAGTACTTC
CASSDGRPHEQYF
>.|TRBV6-5|13|.|TRBJ1-1
TGTGCCAGCAGTTGGGACGGATACACTGAAGCTTTCTTT
CASSWDGYTEAFF
>.|TRBV7-2|15|TRBD2|TRBJ2-5
TGTGCCAGCAGCTCCCTAGCGGGCTACCAAGAGACCCAGTACTTC
CASSSLAGYQETQYF
>once|TRBV5-1|16|TRBD1|TRBJ1-1
TGCGCCAGCAGCTTGAACAGGGGGCGAATGAACACTGAAGCTTTCTTT
CASSLNRGRMNTEAFF
>.|TRBV6-1|13|.|TRBJ1-1
TGTGCCAGCAGGGGCCTCAGGGATACTGAAGCTTTCTTT
CASRGLRDTEAFF
>few|TRBV2|15|.|TRBJ2-4
TGTGCCAGCATAGGGGAATCACTAGCCAAAAACATTCAGTACTTC
CASIGESLAKNIQYF
>many|TRBV12-3/TRBV12-4|16|TRBD1|TRBJ1-1
TGTGCCAGCAGCCGCCCGACAGGGCTCGGTGTCACTGAAGCTTTCTTT
CASSRPTGLGVTEAFF
>.|TRBV4-1|16|.|TRBJ2-7
TGCGCCAGCAGCCGCGCTTCCGGCGGCTACTCCTACGAGCAGTACTTC
CASSRASGGYSYEQYF
>many|TRBV5-1|14|TRBD2|TRBJ2-7
TGCGCCAGCAGCTTGGATCTAGCGGGAGTGGAGCAGTACTTC
CASSLDLAGVEQYF
>.|TRBV29-1|13|.|TRBJ1-1
TGCAGCGTTAACAGCTACAGGAACACTGAAGCTTTCTTT
CSVNSYRNTEAFF
>many|TRBV19|16|.|TRBJ1-5
TGTGCCAGTACCAATAGGGGCGGGTGGTCCAATCAGCCCCAGCATTTT
CASTNRGGWSNQPQHF
>many|TRBV10-1|16|TRBD1|TRBJ1-2
TGCGCCAGCAGTGAGCTCCGGGACAGGGATAGAAATGGCTACACCTTC
CASSELRDRDRNGYTF
>.|TRBV9|14|.|TRBJ2-5
TGTGCCAGCAGCGTGCAGGGGGGATTGGAGACCCGGTACTTC
CASSVQGGLETRYF
>many|TRBV6-1|16|.|TRBJ1-5
TGTGCCAGCAGTGAATCAAGAGATCATAGCAATCAGCCCCAGCATTTT
CASSESRDHSNQPQHF
>.|TRBV11-2|16|.|TRBJ1-1
TGTGCCAGCAGCCCGTTCCCGCTAGGGGGGAACACTGAAGCTTTCTTT
CASSPFPLGGNTEAFF
>.|TRBV12-3/TRBV12-4|14|.|TRBJ2-4
TGTGCCAGCAGCCAATCCGGGGGAAAAAACATTCAGTACTTC
CASSQSGGKNIQYF
>many|TRBV5-1|17|.|TRBJ2-2
TGCGCCAGCAGCTTGGCCTCCGGGACAATGAACACCGGGGAGCTGTTTTTT
CASSLASGTMNTGELFF
>many|TRBV29-1|13|.|TRBJ2-2
TGCAGCGTTGAAGATGTAGGGGCCGGGGAGCTGTTTTTT
CSVEDVGAGELFF
>.|TRBV27|13|.|TRBJ1-2
TGTGCCAGCACCATGTCGCCGGGATATGGCTACACCTTC
CASTMSPGYGYTF
>.|TRBV25-1|17|.|TRBJ1-2
TGTGCCAGCAGTGATACGGGCTCAGGAGCTGCAAGCTATGGCTACACCTTC
CASSDTGSGAASYGYTF